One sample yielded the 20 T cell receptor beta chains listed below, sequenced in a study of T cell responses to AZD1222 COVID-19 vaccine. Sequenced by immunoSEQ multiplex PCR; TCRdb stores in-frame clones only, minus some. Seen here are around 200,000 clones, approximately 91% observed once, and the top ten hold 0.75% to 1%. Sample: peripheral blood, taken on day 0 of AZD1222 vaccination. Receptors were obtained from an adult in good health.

The CDR3 protein is CATEESSGADTQYF. For the CDR3, the DNA is TGTGCCACCGAAGAGTCGAGCGGTGCAGATACGCAGTATTTT. The rearrangement uses TRBV3-1 (or the pseudogene TRBV3-2) and TRBJ2-3; the D gene is possibly TRBD2 (5 bases). V was shortened by 10 bases and J by 4 bases, with 18 bases between the two germline ends. The length of the CDR3 is 14 residues. Germline CDR1 LGHDT, CDR2 YNNKEL (reference sequence).

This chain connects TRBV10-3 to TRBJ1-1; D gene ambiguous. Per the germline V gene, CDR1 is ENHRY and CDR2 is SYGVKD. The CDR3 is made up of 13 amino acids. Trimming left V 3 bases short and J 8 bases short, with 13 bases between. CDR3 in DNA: TGTGCCATCAGTGAATCGTCGGTGTCCGAAGCTTTCTTT. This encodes CAISESSVSEAFF.

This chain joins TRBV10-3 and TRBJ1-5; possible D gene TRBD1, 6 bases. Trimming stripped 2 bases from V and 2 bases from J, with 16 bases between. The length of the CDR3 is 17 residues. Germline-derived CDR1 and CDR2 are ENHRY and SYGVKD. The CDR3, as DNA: TGTGCCATCAGTGAGCCATTAGAAGCAGGGGGCAATCAGCCCCAGCATTTT. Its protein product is CAISEPLEAGGNQPQHF.

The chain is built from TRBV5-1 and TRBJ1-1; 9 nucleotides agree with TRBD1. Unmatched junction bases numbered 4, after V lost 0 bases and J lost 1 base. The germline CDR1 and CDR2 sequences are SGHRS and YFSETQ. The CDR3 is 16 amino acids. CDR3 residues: CASSLGSGQGNTEAFF. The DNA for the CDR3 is TGCGCCAGCAGCTTGGGGTCGGGACAGGGGAACACTGAAGCTTTCTTT.

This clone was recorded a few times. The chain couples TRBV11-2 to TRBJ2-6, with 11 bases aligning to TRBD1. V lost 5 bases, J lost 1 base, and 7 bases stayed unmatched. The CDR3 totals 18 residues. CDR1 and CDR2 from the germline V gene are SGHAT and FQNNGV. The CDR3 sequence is CASSRWTGGRSGANVLTF. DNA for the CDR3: TGTGCCAGCAGCCGTTGGACAGGGGGCAGGTCTGGGGCCAACGTCCTGACTTTC.

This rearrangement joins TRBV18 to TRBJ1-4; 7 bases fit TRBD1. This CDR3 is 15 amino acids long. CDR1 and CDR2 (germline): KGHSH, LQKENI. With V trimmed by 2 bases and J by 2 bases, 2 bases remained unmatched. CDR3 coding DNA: TGTGCCAGCTCACCAAAGGGGGCTACTAATGAAAAACTGTTTTTT. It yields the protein CASSPKGATNEKLFF. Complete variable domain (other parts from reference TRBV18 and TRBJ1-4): NAGVMQNPRHLVRRRGQEARLRCSPMKGHSHVYWYRQLPEEGLKFMVYLQKENIIDESGMPKERFSAEFPKEGPSILRIQQVVRGDSAAYFCASSPKGATNEKLFFGSGTQLSVL.

The chain's CDR3 is CASSLVTVNTEAFF. The CDR3 nucleotides are TGCGCCAGCAGCTTGGTGACAGTCAACACTGAAGCTTTCTTT. The chain couples TRBV5-1 to TRBJ1-1; possibly TRBD1 for D (5 bases). The CDR3 is 14 amino acids. Looked up from germline, CDR1 is SGHRS and CDR2 is YFSETQ. V lost 0 bases, J lost 2 bases, and 8 bases lay in between.

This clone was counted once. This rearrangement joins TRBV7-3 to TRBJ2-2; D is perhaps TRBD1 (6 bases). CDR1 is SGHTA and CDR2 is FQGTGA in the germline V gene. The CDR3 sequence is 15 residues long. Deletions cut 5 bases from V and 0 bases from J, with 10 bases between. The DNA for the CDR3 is TGTGCCAGCAGCCAACAGGGTACGAACACCGGGGAGCTGTTTTTT. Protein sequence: CASSQQGTNTGELFF.

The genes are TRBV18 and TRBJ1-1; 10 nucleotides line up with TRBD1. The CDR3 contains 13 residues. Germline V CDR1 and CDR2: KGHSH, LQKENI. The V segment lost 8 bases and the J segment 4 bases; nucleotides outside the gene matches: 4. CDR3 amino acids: CASRDRGGTEAFF. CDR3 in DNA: TGTGCCAGCAGGGACAGGGGAGGCACTGAAGCTTTCTTT.

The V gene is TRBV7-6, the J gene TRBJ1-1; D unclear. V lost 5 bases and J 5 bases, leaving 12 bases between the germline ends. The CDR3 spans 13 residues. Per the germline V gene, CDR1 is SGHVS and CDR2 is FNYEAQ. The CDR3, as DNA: TGTGCCAGCAGCCGCGGACCGAGTACTGAAGCTTTCTTT. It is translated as CASSRGPSTEAFF.

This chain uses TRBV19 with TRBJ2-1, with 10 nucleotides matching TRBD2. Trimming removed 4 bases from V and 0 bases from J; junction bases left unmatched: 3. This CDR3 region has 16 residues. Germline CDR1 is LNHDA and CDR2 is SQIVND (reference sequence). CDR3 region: CASSSASGSSYNEQFF. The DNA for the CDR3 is TGTGCCAGTAGTAGCGCTAGCGGGAGCTCCTACAATGAGCAGTTCTTC.

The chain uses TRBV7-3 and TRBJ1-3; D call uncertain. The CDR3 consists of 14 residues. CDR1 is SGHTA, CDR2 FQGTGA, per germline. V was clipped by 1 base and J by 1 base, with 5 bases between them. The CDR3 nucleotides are TGTGCCAGCAGCTTAAGTGGGTCTGGAAACACCATATATTTT. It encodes CASSLSGSGNTIYF.

CDR3 coding DNA: TGCGCCAGCAGCCAAGATGGGAGGGTCGGACCATTCTGTGGCTACACCTTC. It yields the protein CASSQDGRVGPFCGYTF. The gene calls are TRBV4-1 and TRBJ1-2, with D hard to call. The ends were cut back, 0 bases at V and 7 bases at J, with 21 bases in the middle. CDR3 length: 17 amino acids. CDR1 and CDR2 (germline): MGHRA, YSYEKL.

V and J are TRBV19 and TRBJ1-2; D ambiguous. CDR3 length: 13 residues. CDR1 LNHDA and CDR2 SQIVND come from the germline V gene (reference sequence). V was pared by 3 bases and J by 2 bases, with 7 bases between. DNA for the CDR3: TGTGCCAGTAGTATTAGAGGGAACTATGGCTACACCTTC. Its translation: CASSIRGNYGYTF.

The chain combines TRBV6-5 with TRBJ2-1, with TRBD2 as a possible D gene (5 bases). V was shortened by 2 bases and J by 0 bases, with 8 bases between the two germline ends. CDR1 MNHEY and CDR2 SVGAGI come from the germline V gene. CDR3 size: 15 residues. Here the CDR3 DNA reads TGTGCCAGCAGTTACACTAGTTCCTCCTACAATGAGCAGTTCTTC. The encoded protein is CASSYTSSSYNEQFF.

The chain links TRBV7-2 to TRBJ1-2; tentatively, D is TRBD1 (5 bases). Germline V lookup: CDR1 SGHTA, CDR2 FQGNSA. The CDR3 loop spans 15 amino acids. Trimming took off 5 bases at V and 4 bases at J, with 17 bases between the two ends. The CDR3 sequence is CASSPQVAQGYGYTF. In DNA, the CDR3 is TGTGCCAGCAGCCCACAGGTAGCACAAGGCTATGGCTACACCTTC.

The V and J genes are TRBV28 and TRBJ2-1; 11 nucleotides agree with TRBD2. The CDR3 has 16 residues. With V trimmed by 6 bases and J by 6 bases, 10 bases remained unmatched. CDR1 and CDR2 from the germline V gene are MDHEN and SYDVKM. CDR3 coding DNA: TGTGCCAGCAGGCCGCCCGGACTAGCGGGTCTCAATGAGCAGTTCTTC. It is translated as CASRPPGLAGLNEQFF.

CDR3 in DNA: TGTGCCAGCAGCCCCGGACTAGCGGGAGGCACCGGGGAGCTGTTTTTT. It specifies CASSPGLAGGTGELFF. The chain couples TRBV7-9 to TRBJ2-2; 14 positions agree with TRBD2. The V and J ends lost 5 bases and 4 bases, in that order; junction bases with no gene match: 3. CDR1 is SEHNR and CDR2 is FQNEAQ in the germline V gene (reference sequence). The CDR3 is 16 residues long.

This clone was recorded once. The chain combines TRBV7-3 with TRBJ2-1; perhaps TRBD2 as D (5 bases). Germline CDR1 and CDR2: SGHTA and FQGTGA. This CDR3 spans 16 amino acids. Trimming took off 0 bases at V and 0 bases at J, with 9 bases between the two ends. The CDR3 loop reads CASSLTWESSYNEQFF. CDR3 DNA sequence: TGTGCCAGCAGCTTAACGTGGGAGAGCTCCTACAATGAGCAGTTCTTC.

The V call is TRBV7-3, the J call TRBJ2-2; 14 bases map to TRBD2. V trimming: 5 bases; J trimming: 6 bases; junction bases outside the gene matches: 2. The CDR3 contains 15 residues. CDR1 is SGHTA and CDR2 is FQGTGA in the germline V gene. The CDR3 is CASSPGLAGAGELFF. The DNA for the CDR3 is TGTGCCAGCAGCCCGGGACTAGCGGGAGCCGGGGAGCTGTTTTTT.